This T cell receptor (beta chain) derives from a study of identical twins. TCRdb itself ran the 5' RACE reads through MiXCR, one entry per CDR3 protein. The data hold fewer than 350,000 distinct CDR3 sequences, with approximately 8.5% observed a single time. CDR3 length equals 14 residues. Germline CDR1 MNHEY, CDR2 SVGAGI. The V and J ends lost 2 bases and 8 bases, in that order; junction bases with no gene match: 6. These records were also assigned to another study, of yellow fever vaccine responses in identical twins. That investigation notes: After vaccination, twins' T cell response reportedly seemed partly convergent, partly personalized.

The sequence was obtained from a young woman in good health. This chain joins TRBV6-5 and TRBJ2-1; TRBD2 agrees at 7 bases. Sample: memory (CD45RO+) T cells sorted from blood. CDR3 protein: CASSYKRGGDEQFF. The CDR3 bases are TGTGCCAGCAGTTACAAGCGGGGTGGTGATGAGCAGTTCTTC.